The entry that follows covers one T cell receptor beta chain sequence. Its specificity is not known. The CDR3 runs 16 residues. Trimming cost V 2 bases and J 2 bases, with 15 bases left between them. Germline lookup yields CDR1 MNHEY and CDR2 SVGAGI. This sample is part of a study of CD8 T cells in Susac syndrome. Study-wide points: The authors acknowledged that their TCR sequencing and HLA analysis involved a relatively small number of individuals.

An input of about 0.5 to 1 ug of RNA was subjected to reverse transcription using random hexamers. A multiplex approach, immunoSEQ multiplex PCR, amplified TCR beta CDR3 across 54 Vbeta and 13 Jbeta. MiXCR, run by TCRdb on the immunoSEQ multiplex PCR reads, gives a single entry per CDR3 protein. The sample records roughly 130,000 distinct CDR3 sequences, about 95% being singletons. The sequencing sample was made of CD4+ T cells from PBMCs. This TCR was recovered from a human donor with multiple sclerosis. The chain links TRBV6-5 to TRBJ1-2, with D maybe TRBD1 (5 bases). CDR3 residues: CASSYLGRDYNYGYTF. In DNA, the CDR3 is TGTGCCAGCAGTTACCTTGGCAGGGATTACAACTATGGCTACACCTTC.